These T cell receptor beta chains were read from a single sample in a study of shared clonotypes between healthy human individuals. This table comes from immunoSEQ multiplex PCR, and its TCRdb copy is limited to in-frame clones, with some not included. The sample includes approximately 1.5 million clones, nearly 99% of them seen just once. The sample comprised naive CD4+ T cells sorted from blood. These receptors were obtained from a man aged 30-40 years in good health. The CDR3 runs from the conserved cysteine through the conserved F or W. A D gene is named only where the DNA matches it firmly.

V	D	J	CDR3	DNA
TRBV7-2	-	TRBJ2-1	CASSLVSGYLNEQFF	TGTGCCAGCAGCTTAGTCTCAGGGTACCTCAATGAGCAGTTCTTC
TRBV5-1	TRBD1	TRBJ2-1	CASSSRQGDYNEQFF	TGCGCCAGCAGCTCCCGACAGGGAGACTACAATGAGCAGTTCTTC
TRBV7-2	TRBD2	TRBJ2-2	CASSLVIAGGSGELFF	TGTGCCAGCAGCTTAGTAATAGCGGGAGGATCCGGGGAGCTGTTTTTT
TRBV5-1	-	TRBJ1-1	CASSLDTGYTEAFF	TGCGCCAGCAGCTTGGACACGGGCTACACTGAAGCTTTCTTT
TRBV5-8	-	TRBJ1-5	CASSPPPIAQHF	TGTGCCAGCAGCCCTCCTCCTATAGCCCAGCATTTT
TRBV5-1	-	TRBJ1-2	CASGRDSTNYGYTF	TGCGCCAGCGGCAGAGACTCTACTAACTATGGCTACACCTTC
TRBV4-1	-	TRBJ2-5	CASSQDPHRQETQYF	TGCGCCAGCAGCCAAGATCCCCACAGGCAAGAGACCCAGTACTTC
TRBV15	TRBD1	TRBJ2-1	CATSRDLRTGHVNEQFF	TGTGCCACCAGCAGAGATCTGAGGACAGGACATGTGAATGAGCAGTTCTTC
TRBV27	-	TRBJ1-5	CASSPVGGNQPQHF	TGTGCCAGCAGTCCCGTCGGAGGGAATCAGCCCCAGCATTTT
TRBV11-2	-	TRBJ1-2	CASSAGGYTF	TGTGCCAGCAGCGCGGGAGGCTACACCTTC
TRBV4-1	-	TRBJ2-7	CASSQDQLRRGASYEQYF	TGCGCCAGCAGCCAAGATCAGCTCCGCAGGGGGGCTTCCTACGAGCAGTACTTC